The clone carrying this T cell receptor (beta chain) was detected only once. Its antigen is as yet unknown. This sample is drawn from a study of shared clonotypes between healthy human individuals. Study-wide results and limits: In a handful of donors, roughly 5.2% of naive CD4 clonotypes appeared in common.

V lost 4 bases and J lost 0, with 18 bases in between. CDR3 length equals 17 residues. Germline values: CDR1 MDHEN, CDR2 SYDVKM. In the sorted-subset replicate PCRs, 150 to 200 ng DNA, 30,000 or so T cell genomes, was used. Method: immunoSEQ multiplex PCR; TCRdb's copy keeps in-frame clones and lacks some. The sample has 2,100,000 or so clones; approximately 95% are singletons. The J gene is TRBJ1-2, the V gene TRBV28; D remains ambiguous. The source is a man aged 18 to 30 in good health. Sequencing input: naive CD4+ T cells sorted from blood. Subset reported: CD45RA+ positively selected. CDR3 bases: TGTGCCAGCAGTTCCCCCTTCGGGAGCGCTTCTAACTATGGCTACACCTTC. This translates into CASSSPFGSASNYGYTF.